A selection of T cell receptor beta chains follows, all from one sample in a study of blood T cell repertoires in COVID-19. Some clones are missing from TCRdb's copy, which holds only in-frame ones; the method was immunoSEQ multiplex PCR. The sample shows roughly 410,000 clones, about 89% of them seen only once. The sample consisted of peripheral blood. Every receptor here comes from a woman aged 55-70 years with COVID-19, enrolled during active disease. The CDR3 runs from the conserved cysteine through the conserved F or W. The order of the fields is D gene, V gene, J gene, clone size, CDR3 DNA, CDR3 protein. A D gene is named only where the DNA matches it firmly. Clone size appears in some rows only: once, few, many, or a class for an expanded clone.

d_call: TRBD1; v_call: TRBV2; j_call: TRBJ1-2; clone_size: .; cdr3_nt: TGTGCCAGCAGGGGACAGGACTTCTACGGCTACACCTTC; cdr3_aa: CASRGQDFYGYTF
d_call: TRBD1; v_call: TRBV5-1; j_call: TRBJ2-3; clone_size: .; cdr3_nt: TGCGCCAGCAGCTGGGCAGGGGGCGCATACGATGTTACGCAGTATTTT; cdr3_aa: CASSWAGGAYDVTQYF
d_call: TRBD1; v_call: TRBV11-1; j_call: TRBJ1-1; clone_size: .; cdr3_nt: TGTGCCAGCAGCGCGACAGGGTATTTGGATGAAGCTTTCTTT; cdr3_aa: CASSATGYLDEAFF
d_call: .; v_call: TRBV6-5; j_call: TRBJ1-1; clone_size: .; cdr3_nt: TGTGCCAGCAGTTACCTGGGGGCCCCTACTGAAGCTTTCTTT; cdr3_aa: CASSYLGAPTEAFF
d_call: .; v_call: TRBV7-9; j_call: TRBJ1-3; clone_size: few; cdr3_nt: TGTGCCAGCAGCTTAGATTCGGGATTCTCTGGAAACACCATATATTTT; cdr3_aa: CASSLDSGFSGNTIYF
d_call: TRBD1; v_call: TRBV5-1; j_call: TRBJ2-2; clone_size: .; cdr3_nt: TGCGCCAGCAGCGGACAGGGAGGCACCGGGGAGCTGTTTTTT; cdr3_aa: CASSGQGGTGELFF
d_call: TRBD1; v_call: TRBV6-1; j_call: TRBJ2-5; clone_size: .; cdr3_nt: TGTGCCAGCAGTGCCCGTCGACAGGGAACAGGAGAGACCCAGTACTTC; cdr3_aa: CASSARRQGTGETQYF
d_call: TRBD2; v_call: TRBV27; j_call: TRBJ2-3; clone_size: .; cdr3_nt: TGTGCCAGCAGTATTACTAGCGGGGGGGCAGATACGCAGTATTTT; cdr3_aa: CASSITSGGADTQYF
d_call: .; v_call: TRBV6-1; j_call: TRBJ1-5; clone_size: .; cdr3_nt: TGTGCCAGCAGTGAAAGGGGAGGGGTTGGCAATCAGCCCCAGCATTTT; cdr3_aa: CASSERGGVGNQPQHF
d_call: TRBD2; v_call: TRBV5-1; j_call: TRBJ2-3; clone_size: .; cdr3_nt: TGCGCCAGCAGCATAGCTAGCGGGGGGGTCACGTTACGTCGCACAGATACGCAGTATTTT; cdr3_aa: CASSIASGGVTLRRTDTQYF
d_call: TRBD2; v_call: TRBV7-3; j_call: TRBJ2-3; clone_size: .; cdr3_nt: TGTGCCAGCAGCCCTAGGACTAGCGGGGGGCCGGATACGCAGTATTTT; cdr3_aa: CASSPRTSGGPDTQYF
d_call: TRBD1; v_call: TRBV6-5; j_call: TRBJ2-7; clone_size: .; cdr3_nt: TGTGCCAGCAGTTACGGGACAGACTACGAGCAGTACTTC; cdr3_aa: CASSYGTDYEQYF
d_call: TRBD1; v_call: TRBV7-9; j_call: TRBJ1-6; clone_size: .; cdr3_nt: TGTGCCAGCAGCCACATTCCCCTGACAGGGGATTCACCCCTCCACTTT; cdr3_aa: CASSHIPLTGDSPLHF
d_call: TRBD2; v_call: TRBV27; j_call: TRBJ2-5; clone_size: .; cdr3_nt: TGTGCCAGCAGTTTAGGAGCGGGGGGGCTTAAGGCCCAGTACTTC; cdr3_aa: CASSLGAGGLKAQYF
d_call: TRBD1; v_call: TRBV13; j_call: TRBJ2-5; clone_size: .; cdr3_nt: TGTGCCAGCAGCACCTTTGGACAGGGTCAACAAGAGACCCAGTACTTC; cdr3_aa: CASSTFGQGQQETQYF
d_call: .; v_call: TRBV4-1; j_call: TRBJ2-2; clone_size: .; cdr3_nt: TGCGCCAGCAGGGGTCGGGTCGATTTCGGGGAGCTGTTTTTT; cdr3_aa: CASRGRVDFGELFF
d_call: .; v_call: TRBV4-1; j_call: TRBJ1-2; clone_size: .; cdr3_nt: TGCGCCAGCAGCCAACTATACCGGGACACTCTCTATGGCTACACCTTC; cdr3_aa: CASSQLYRDTLYGYTF
d_call: TRBD2; v_call: TRBV5-1; j_call: TRBJ2-7; clone_size: once; cdr3_nt: TGCGCCAGCAGCTTGGAGCCAGCGGGGGGGCTCTACGAGCAGTACTTC; cdr3_aa: CASSLEPAGGLYEQYF
d_call: TRBD2; v_call: TRBV9; j_call: TRBJ2-3; clone_size: .; cdr3_nt: TGTGCCAGCAGCGCTAGCGGGGGGGTAACAGATACGCAGTATTTT; cdr3_aa: CASSASGGVTDTQYF
d_call: TRBD1; v_call: TRBV14; j_call: TRBJ2-2; clone_size: once; cdr3_nt: TGTGCCAGCAGCCAAGGGGGGACAGGGGCCACCGGGGAGCTGTTTTTT; cdr3_aa: CASSQGGTGATGELFF
d_call: .; v_call: TRBV7-3; j_call: TRBJ1-1; clone_size: .; cdr3_nt: TGTGCCAGCAGCTTACTAGGTTTGAACACTGAAGCTTTCTTT; cdr3_aa: CASSLLGLNTEAFF
d_call: .; v_call: TRBV5-1; j_call: TRBJ2-5; clone_size: .; cdr3_nt: TGCGCCAGCAGCTTGGCCCTGGGCTCGCAGGGGGAGACCCAGTACTTC; cdr3_aa: CASSLALGSQGETQYF
d_call: TRBD1; v_call: TRBV11-1; j_call: TRBJ2-5; clone_size: .; cdr3_nt: TGTGCCAGCAGCTTAGTTGGACAGGGTGTAGAGACCCAGTACTTC; cdr3_aa: CASSLVGQGVETQYF
d_call: TRBD1; v_call: TRBV19; j_call: TRBJ2-5; clone_size: .; cdr3_nt: TGTGCCAGTAGTATACACCCCGCGACAGGGGAAGTCCAAGAGACCCAGTACTTC; cdr3_aa: CASSIHPATGEVQETQYF
d_call: TRBD2; v_call: TRBV5-1; j_call: TRBJ2-3; clone_size: .; cdr3_nt: TGCGCCAGCAGACGTAGCGGGGGGCCTGGCACAGATACGCAGTATTTT; cdr3_aa: CASRRSGGPGTDTQYF
d_call: .; v_call: TRBV11-1; j_call: TRBJ2-7; clone_size: .; cdr3_nt: TGTGCCAGCAGCTTTGGGGGGGCCTCCTACGAGCAGTACTTC; cdr3_aa: CASSFGGASYEQYF
d_call: .; v_call: TRBV5-1; j_call: TRBJ1-3; clone_size: .; cdr3_nt: TGCGCCAGCAGCTGGGCCGGACAGTCGTTCGGAAACACCATATATTTT; cdr3_aa: CASSWAGQSFGNTIYF
d_call: TRBD2; v_call: TRBV27; j_call: TRBJ2-1; clone_size: .; cdr3_nt: TGTGCCAGCAGTTTATCGGGAGGAGCGGGGGCGTCCAATGAGCAGTTCTTC; cdr3_aa: CASSLSGGAGASNEQFF
d_call: .; v_call: TRBV7-9; j_call: TRBJ1-2; clone_size: .; cdr3_nt: TGTGCCAGCAGCCCTAAAATACCAGGGCCCGGCTACACCTTC; cdr3_aa: CASSPKIPGPGYTF
d_call: .; v_call: TRBV9; j_call: TRBJ2-2; clone_size: few; cdr3_nt: TGTGCCAGCAGCGCCATAACAGGGAGCGCCGGGGAGCTGTTTTTT; cdr3_aa: CASSAITGSAGELFF
d_call: TRBD1; v_call: TRBV3-1/TRBV3-2; j_call: TRBJ1-6; clone_size: .; cdr3_nt: TGTGCCAGCAGCCAAGACGACAGGGTTGGGTCACCCCTCCACTTT; cdr3_aa: CASSQDDRVGSPLHF
d_call: TRBD1; v_call: TRBV3-1/TRBV3-2; j_call: TRBJ2-2; clone_size: .; cdr3_nt: TGTGCCAGCAGCTTTCCGGGACAGGGGTCACGCACCGGGGAGCTGTTTTTT; cdr3_aa: CASSFPGQGSRTGELFF
d_call: .; v_call: TRBV5-1; j_call: TRBJ2-2; clone_size: .; cdr3_nt: TGCGCCAGCAGCGCATCCCTTGCCAGGGCCGCCGGGGAGCTGTTTTTT; cdr3_aa: CASSASLARAAGELFF
d_call: .; v_call: TRBV19; j_call: TRBJ1-3; clone_size: .; cdr3_nt: TGTGCCAGTATCGGACGGGCGGGAGGAAACACCATATATTTT; cdr3_aa: CASIGRAGGNTIYF
d_call: TRBD1; v_call: TRBV19; j_call: TRBJ1-5; clone_size: few; cdr3_nt: TGTGCCAGTAGTAAAACAGGGGAAAGTTGGCAGCCCCAGCATTTT; cdr3_aa: CASSKTGESWQPQHF
d_call: .; v_call: TRBV4-1; j_call: TRBJ2-1; clone_size: .; cdr3_nt: TGCGCCAGCAGCCGCACTAGCTCCACATCCTACAATGAGCAGTTCTTC; cdr3_aa: CASSRTSSTSYNEQFF
d_call: TRBD2; v_call: TRBV6-1; j_call: TRBJ2-5; clone_size: once; cdr3_nt: TGTGCCAGCAGTGATAGTTCTGCTAGCGGGTACCAAGAGACCCAGTACTTC; cdr3_aa: CASSDSSASGYQETQYF
d_call: .; v_call: TRBV25-1; j_call: TRBJ1-6; clone_size: few; cdr3_nt: TGTGCCAGTGCGAGGTCCTATAATTCACCCCTCCACTTT; cdr3_aa: CASARSYNSPLHF
d_call: .; v_call: TRBV2; j_call: TRBJ1-5; clone_size: .; cdr3_nt: TGTGCCAGCAGTGCATCCGGGAGGCCCCAGCATTTT; cdr3_aa: CASSASGRPQHF
d_call: .; v_call: TRBV7-3; j_call: TRBJ2-1; clone_size: .; cdr3_nt: TGTGCCAGCAGCTTAACGAACAGGGCGCAAGACCAGTTCTTC; cdr3_aa: CASSLTNRAQDQFF
d_call: TRBD1; v_call: TRBV2; j_call: TRBJ1-1; clone_size: .; cdr3_nt: TGTGCCAGCAGTTTCGAAGGACAGGGGTACACTGAAGCTTTCTTT; cdr3_aa: CASSFEGQGYTEAFF
d_call: .; v_call: TRBV9; j_call: TRBJ1-2; clone_size: .; cdr3_nt: TGTGCCAGCAGCGTAGGCGGGGGAGACTATGGCTACACCTTC; cdr3_aa: CASSVGGGDYGYTF